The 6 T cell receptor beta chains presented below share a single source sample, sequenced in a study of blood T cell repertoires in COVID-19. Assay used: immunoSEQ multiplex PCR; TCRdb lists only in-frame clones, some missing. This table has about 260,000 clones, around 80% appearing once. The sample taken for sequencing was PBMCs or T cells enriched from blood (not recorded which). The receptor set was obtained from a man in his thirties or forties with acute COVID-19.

The CDR3 DNA reads as TGTGCCAGCAGCGCAGCAGGGAGGGGAAATTCACCCCTCCACTTT. It encodes CASSAAGRGNSPLHF. J is TRBJ1-6 and V is TRBV9; TRBD1 is a possible D gene (5 bases). CDR1 and CDR2 from the germline V gene are SGDLS and YYNGEE. V was shortened by 3 bases and J by 7 bases, with 14 bases between the two germline ends. The CDR3 runs 15 residues.

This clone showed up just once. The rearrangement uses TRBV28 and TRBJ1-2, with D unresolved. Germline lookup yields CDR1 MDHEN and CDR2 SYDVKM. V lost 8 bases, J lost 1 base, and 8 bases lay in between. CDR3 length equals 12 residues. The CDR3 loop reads CASSTVNYGYTF. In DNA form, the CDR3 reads TGTGCCAGCTCTACTGTTAACTATGGCTACACCTTC.

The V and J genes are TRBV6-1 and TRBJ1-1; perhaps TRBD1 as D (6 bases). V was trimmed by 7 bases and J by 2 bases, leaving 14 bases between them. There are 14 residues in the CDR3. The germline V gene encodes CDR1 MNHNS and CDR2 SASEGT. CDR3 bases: TGTGCCAGCACCGATACAGGGTACAACACTGAAGCTTTCTTT. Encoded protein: CASTDTGYNTEAFF.

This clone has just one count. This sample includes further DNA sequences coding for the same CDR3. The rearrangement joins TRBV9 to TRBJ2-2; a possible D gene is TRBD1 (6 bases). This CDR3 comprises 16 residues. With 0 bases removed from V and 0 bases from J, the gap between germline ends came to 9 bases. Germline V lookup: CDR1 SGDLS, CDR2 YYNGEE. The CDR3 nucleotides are TGTGCCAGCAGCGTAGTTTCAGGGGCGAACACCGGGGAGCTGTTTTTT. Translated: CASSVVSGANTGELFF. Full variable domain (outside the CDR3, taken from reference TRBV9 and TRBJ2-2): DSGVTQTPKHLITATGQRVTLRCSPRSGDLSVYWYQQSLDQGLQFLIQYYNGEERAKGNILERFSAQQFPDLHSELNLSSLELGDSALYFCASSVVSGANTGELFFGEGSRLTVL.

The CDR3 region is CASSLPQTGNTEAFF. In nucleotides, the CDR3 is TGTGCCAGCAGTTTACCCCAAACAGGGAACACTGAAGCTTTCTTT. The gene calls are TRBV28 and TRBJ1-1; TRBD1 is a possible D gene (5 bases). Trimming cost V 2 bases and J 1 base, with 11 bases left between them. Germline V CDR1 and CDR2: MDHEN, SYDVKM. The CDR3 is made up of 15 amino acids.

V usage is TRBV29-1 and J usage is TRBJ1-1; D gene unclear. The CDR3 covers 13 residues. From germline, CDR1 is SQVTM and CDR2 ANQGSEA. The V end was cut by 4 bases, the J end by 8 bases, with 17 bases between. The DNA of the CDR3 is TGCAGCGTTGCCCCCCGTTTAGAACCCGAAGCTTTCTTT. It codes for CSVAPRLEPEAFF.